The sequence of this T cell receptor (beta chain) was determined in a study of shared clonotypes between healthy human individuals. Each of the donors was a healthy adult who was HIV-negative and had not had a recent acute infection or vaccination. Looked up from germline, CDR1 is SGHNT and CDR2 is YENEEA. V gave up 8 bases and J gave up 2 bases, with 13 bases separating them. The CDR3 runs 14 residues. In the case of this clone: What it binds is unknown. Other DNA sequences in the sample encode the same CDR3.

Study findings and constraints: Generation of non-shared clonotypes was less probable than generation of clonotypes shared by all four donors.

TCRdb's copy holds only in-frame clones and misses some; the assay was immunoSEQ multiplex PCR. The sample carries fewer than 3 million clones, around 90% recorded once. Sequenced sample: naive CD4+ T cells from PBMCs. Subset denoted: CD45RA+ positively selected. This sequence joins TRBV11-3 and TRBJ2-1, with D possibly being TRBD2 (5 bases). The clonotype originates from a man younger than 30 in good health. Some clones in this sample may be carry-over from other donors' samples. CDR3 loop: CASSSRGTYNEQFF. DNA for the CDR3: TGTGCCAGCTCGTCCCGGGGAACCTACAATGAGCAGTTCTTC.